The 15 T cell receptor beta chains in this list originate from one sample, sequenced in a study of T cell changes during pregnancy in multiple sclerosis. Profiling relied on immunoSEQ multiplex PCR, and the TCRdb table lists in-frame clones only, not all of them. The sample has around 47,000 clones, 94% seen once. The sequences come from CD8+ T cells from peripheral blood mononuclear cells, collected in the first trimester of pregnancy. The receptors stem from a female donor with multiple sclerosis, enrolled in a pregnancy study.

The V gene is TRBV2, the J gene TRBJ1-1; 8 nucleotides match TRBD1. This CDR3 contains 14 residues. Germline V gene sequence: CDR1 SNHLY, CDR2 FYNNEI. V trimming: 7 bases; J trimming: 0 bases; junction bases outside the gene matches: 4. In DNA, the CDR3 is TGTGCCAGCATTCAGACAGGGGTGAACACTGAAGCTTTCTTT. Its translation is CASIQTGVNTEAFF.

The genes are TRBV7-2 and TRBJ2-7; possibly TRBD1 for D (7 bases). V was trimmed by 1 base and J by 3 bases, leaving 10 bases between them. This CDR3 is 14 amino acids long. The V gene's germline CDR1 is SGHTA and CDR2 FQGNSA. The chain's CDR3 is CASSLGQGGYEQYF. CDR3 DNA: TGTGCCAGCAGCTTAGGACAGGGAGGCTACGAGCAGTACTTC. The whole variable domain, filled in from reference TRBV7-2 and TRBJ2-7, reads GAGVSQSPSNKVTEKGKDVELRCDPISGHTALYWYRQSLGQGLEFLIYFQGNSAPDKSGLPSDRFSAERTGGSVSTLTIQRTQQEDSAVYLCASSLGQGGYEQYFGPGTRLTVT.

The chain couples TRBV15 to TRBJ2-3; maybe TRBD2 (6 bases). Deletions cut 0 bases from V and 2 bases from J, with 15 bases between. Germline CDR1 and CDR2: LNHNV and YYDKDF (reference sequence). The CDR3 has 17 amino acids. CDR3 in amino acids: CATSRDQVEGITDTQYF. In DNA form, the CDR3 reads TGTGCCACCAGCAGAGATCAAGTGGAGGGGATCACAGATACGCAGTATTTT.

This clone was seen just once. The chain uses TRBV13 and TRBJ1-2, with TRBD1 matching 12 bases. The trim removed 4 bases at V and 4 bases at J, leaving 7 bases unmatched. The CDR3 is made up of 16 amino acids. Germline V lookup: CDR1 PRHDT, CDR2 FYEKMQ (reference sequence). The CDR3 sequence: CASSSSGQGATYGYTF. For the CDR3, the DNA is TGTGCCAGCAGCTCGTCGGGACAGGGGGCGACCTATGGCTACACCTTC.

This clone was counted once. This sequence joins TRBV1 and TRBJ2-7; TRBD2 is the table's D call and was not checked against the DNA. TRBV1 is shown as a pseudogene. The CDR3 totals 10 residues. This CDR3 reads CTSSLYEQYF. The CDR3 DNA is TGCACCAGCAGCCTATACGAGCAGTACTTC.

The gene calls are TRBV29-1 and TRBJ1-2; D uncertain. The CDR3 consists of 12 residues. The germline gives CDR1 SQVTM, CDR2 ANQGSEA. The V gene lost 1 base and the J gene lost 5 bases, with 8 bases spanning the gap. The CDR3 protein is CSVEARLYGYTF. CDR3 sequence (DNA): TGCAGCGTTGAAGCCAGACTTTATGGCTACACCTTC.

The chain recombines TRBV29-1 with TRBJ2-2; TRBD1 matches 9 bases. Trimming cost V 6 bases and J 6 bases; bases outside gene matches: 8. The CDR3 spans 14 residues. CDR1 is SQVTM, CDR2 ANQGSEA, per germline. The CDR3 sequence: CSVVPGQGPGELFF. CDR3 coding DNA: TGCAGCGTGGTCCCGGGACAGGGCCCCGGGGAGCTGTTTTTT.

The chain has TRBV6-1 and TRBJ2-7; 9 nucleotides line up with TRBD1. The CDR3 has 13 residues. Germline CDR1 MNHNS, CDR2 SASEGT. The CDR3 sequence is CATPGTGYYEQYF. CDR3 DNA sequence: TGTGCTACTCCCGGGACAGGGTATTACGAGCAGTACTTC.

The chain is built from TRBV27 and TRBJ2-1; the D gene is possibly TRBD1 (5 bases). The ends were cut back, 3 bases at V and 7 bases at J, with 13 bases in the middle. CDR1 MNHEY and CDR2 SMNVEV come from the germline V gene (reference sequence). The CDR3 has 14 residues. CDR3 sequence: CASSLGPRVNEQFF. CDR3 nucleotide sequence: TGTGCCAGCAGTTTGGGCCCCAGGGTAAATGAGCAGTTCTTC.

This clone came up a few times. The chain is built from TRBV7-3 and TRBJ2-2, with 8 bases aligning to TRBD2. The CDR3 sequence is 16 residues long. Germline V gives CDR1 SGHTA, CDR2 FQGTGA. The V segment lost 1 base and the J segment 0 bases; nucleotides outside the gene matches: 1. The CDR3 region has the DNA TGTGCCAGCAGCTTAAGACTAGCGCCGAACACCGGGGAGCTGTTTTTT. Translating it yields CASSLRLAPNTGELFF.

This clone was picked up one time. The rearrangement links TRBV21-1 to TRBJ1-1; the D call in the table, TRBD1, was not verified against the DNA. TRBV21-1 is termed a pseudogene. The CDR3 runs 16 residues. DNA of the CDR3: TGTGCCAGCAGCAAAATGGACAGAATAGGGAACACTGAAGCTTTCTTT. It encodes CASSKMDRIGNTEAFF.

V and J are TRBV9 and TRBJ1-1; D unclear. The length of the CDR3 is 11 residues. V gave up 3 bases and J gave up 7 bases, with 7 bases separating them. Per the germline V gene, CDR1 is SGDLS and CDR2 is YYNGEE. This CDR3 is CASSGRGEAFF. DNA of the CDR3: TGTGCCAGCAGCGGCCGAGGTGAAGCTTTCTTT.

The rearrangement links TRBV5-8 to TRBJ1-1; D not resolved. CDR1 SGHTS and CDR2 YDEGEE come from the germline V gene. The CDR3 contains 15 residues. V lost 3 bases, J lost 3 bases, and 15 bases lay in between. The chain's CDR3 is CASSSRGYVDTEAFF. CDR3 sequence (DNA): TGTGCCAGCAGCTCTCGCGGTTATGTGGACACTGAAGCTTTCTTT.

The J gene is TRBJ2-7, the V gene TRBV5-1; a weak D match, TRBD2 (5 bases). The CDR3 is 15 amino acids. Trimming took off 4 bases at V and 3 bases at J, with 17 bases between the two ends. CDR1 is SGHRS and CDR2 is YFSETQ in the germline V gene. DNA of the CDR3: TGCGCCAGCAGCGATGGGATGGACTCATACTACGAGCAGTACTTC. Residues: CASSDGMDSYYEQYF.

The V gene is TRBV9, the J gene TRBJ2-7; D remains unclear. The germline V and J ends were trimmed by 3 bases and 4 bases, with 17 bases remaining between them. The CDR3 spans 15 residues. CDR1 and CDR2 from the germline V gene are SGDLS and YYNGEE. DNA of the CDR3: TGTGCCAGCAGCGCCGGAGAGTCCCGAACTTACGAGCAGTACTTC. Its translation: CASSAGESRTYEQYF.